The rows below give T cell receptor beta chains drawn from one sample of a study of blood T cells in healthy people across ages. TCRdb reanalysed the 5' RACE reads using MiXCR and keeps one entry per CDR3 protein. The data contain 650,000 to 1,000,000 distinct CDR3 sequences, about 37% of them singletons. Sequencing was carried out using blood. Receptors were obtained from a man between 18 and 35 years old in good health. Both conserved end residues are part of each CDR3. D genes are given only for firm matches. Clone size, where shown, is once, few, many, or a class for clones that have expanded.

CASSLERGRGQGFYEQYF	TGTGCCAGCAGTTTAGAAAGGGGGAGGGGACAAGGTTTCTACGAGCAGTACTTC	.	.	TRBV12-3/TRBV12-4	TRBJ2-7
CASSQDRRTSGTLLLPYEQYF	TGCGCCAGCAGCCAAGATCGGAGAACTAGCGGCACTTTACTCCTACCCTACGAGCAGTACTTC	TRBD2	.	TRBV4-3	TRBJ2-7
CSGEKINGYTF	TGCAGCGGGGAGAAAATAAATGGCTACACCTTC	.	many	TRBV29-1	TRBJ1-2
CASSQDWGEREQYF	TGTGCCAGCAGCCAAGATTGGGGGGAACGCGAGCAGTACTTC	.	.	TRBV4-2	TRBJ2-7
CSARTRTGDLTATQYF	TGCAGTGCTAGAACCCGGACAGGGGACCTCACAGCTACGCAGTATTTT	TRBD1	.	TRBV20-1	TRBJ2-3
CASSQEITGTGENEQFF	TGTGCCAGCAGCCAAGAGATAACCGGGACAGGTGAGAATGAGCAGTTCTTC	TRBD1	.	TRBV4-2	TRBJ2-1
CSASRTGSFDEQFF	TGCAGTGCTAGCAGGACAGGGAGTTTCGATGAGCAGTTCTTC	TRBD1	few	TRBV20-1	TRBJ2-1
CASSRRDRGRSYGYTF	TGCGCCAGCAGCCGTAGGGACAGGGGCCGATCCTATGGCTACACCTTC	TRBD1	many	TRBV4-1	TRBJ1-2
CASSSGTGTGANVLTF	TGTGCCAGCAGCTCCGGGACAGGGACCGGGGCCAACGTCCTGACTTTC	TRBD1	.	TRBV12-3/TRBV12-4	TRBJ2-6
CSAWRGHGEQYF	TGCAGTGCCTGGCGGGGGCATGGGGAGCAGTACTTC	.	.	TRBV20-1	TRBJ2-7
CSASPAVAEETQYF	TGCAGTGCTTCCCCAGCCGTGGCAGAAGAGACCCAGTACTTC	.	few	TRBV20-1	TRBJ2-5
CASTATVVGELFF	TGTGCCAGCACCGCAACGGTTGTCGGGGAGCTGTTTTTT	.	.	TRBV6-6	TRBJ2-2
CASSEVPSGANVLTF	TGCGCCAGCAGCGAGGTTCCCTCTGGGGCCAACGTCCTGACTTTC	.	.	TRBV4-1	TRBJ2-6
CASSEPGQGDTEAFF	TGTGCCAGCAGTGAACCCGGACAGGGGGACACTGAAGCTTTCTTT	TRBD1	.	TRBV2	TRBJ1-1
CASKDSNEKLFF	TGTGCCAGCAAGGACAGTAATGAAAAACTGTTTTTT	.	.	TRBV25-1	TRBJ1-4
CASSPNSPRHQETQYF	TGTGCCAGCAGCCCAAACAGCCCCCGCCACCAAGAGACCCAGTACTTC	.	many	TRBV9	TRBJ2-5
CATSRELEREGTDTQYF	TGTGCCACCAGCAGAGAGCTGGAGCGGGAGGGCACAGATACGCAGTATTTT	TRBD2	.	TRBV15	TRBJ2-3
CASADPNTEAFF	TGTGCCAGCGCGGACCCGAACACTGAAGCTTTCTTT	.	few	TRBV7-2	TRBJ1-1
CASSSDFVPSNQPQHF	TGTGCCAGCAGTTCCGATTTCGTACCTAGCAATCAGCCCCAGCATTTT	.	.	TRBV6-2/TRBV6-3	TRBJ1-5
CATNPRDSWSNGYTF	TGTGCCACCAACCCGCGGGACTCCTGGTCAAATGGCTACACCTTC	.	few	TRBV6-2/TRBV6-3	TRBJ1-2
CAITYDGTNYGYTF	TGTGCCATCACTTATGACGGAACTAACTATGGCTACACCTTC	.	many	TRBV10-3	TRBJ1-2
CASSKWGTLKTSNSPLHF	TGTGCCAGCAGCAAATGGGGGACCCTAAAAACTTCGAATTCACCCCTCCACTTT	.	.	TRBV21-1	TRBJ1-6
CASREDRGGYRYTF	TGTGCCAGCAGGGAGGACAGGGGGGGCTATCGCTACACCTTC	TRBD1	.	TRBV2	TRBJ1-2
CASSLEGAKRAFF	TGTGCCAGCAGTTTAGAGGGGGCCAAAAGAGCTTTCTTT	TRBD1	few	TRBV12-3/TRBV12-4	TRBJ1-1
CASSARQGAGMNTEAFF	TGTGCCAGCAGTGCAAGACAGGGGGCGGGGATGAACACTGAAGCTTTCTTT	TRBD1	few	TRBV6-1	TRBJ1-1
CASSPGTDFYGYTF	TGCGCCAGCAGCCCCGGGACAGATTTTTATGGCTACACCTTC	TRBD1	few	TRBV5-1	TRBJ1-2
CASIQPTVDGTQYF	TGTGCCAGCATCCAACCGACGGTGGATGGGACCCAGTACTTC	.	.	TRBV7-2	TRBJ2-5
CASSQDLRTSHTTQYF	TGTGCCAGCAGCCAAGATTTACGGACCTCACACACCACCCAGTACTTC	.	few	TRBV4-2	TRBJ2-5
CASSDLGVTEAFF	TGTGCCAGCAGTGACTTGGGGGTCACTGAAGCTTTCTTT	.	once	TRBV6-2/TRBV6-3	TRBJ1-1
CASSLDRVQPQHF	TGTGCCAGCAGCCTGGACAGGGTTCAGCCCCAGCATTTT	TRBD1	.	TRBV12-3/TRBV12-4	TRBJ1-5
CAWSRPLQATNYGYTF	TGTGCCTGGAGCCGCCCCTTACAGGCTACTAACTATGGCTACACCTTC	.	.	TRBV30	TRBJ1-2
CASSLSGMLAEQYF	TGTGCCAGCAGCTTAAGCGGTATGTTAGCCGAGCAGTACTTC	.	.	TRBV7-2	TRBJ2-7
CASSIGRLGADTQYF	TGTGCCAGTAGTATAGGAAGGCTAGGTGCAGATACGCAGTATTTT	.	.	TRBV19	TRBJ2-3
CASSVQGARSGYGYTF	TGTGCCAGCAGTGTACAGGGGGCGCGCAGTGGCTATGGCTACACCTTC	TRBD1	.	TRBV14	TRBJ1-2
CSVEGQNFNYGYTF	TGCAGCGTTGAGGGACAGAACTTCAACTATGGCTACACCTTC	TRBD1	many	TRBV29-1	TRBJ1-2
CATSGQDSYEQYF	TGTGCCACCAGTGGGCAGGACTCCTACGAGCAGTACTTC	.	.	TRBV6-2/TRBV6-3	TRBJ2-7
CASSLAVRDEQYF	TGTGCCAGCAGCTTAGCAGTAAGGGACGAGCAGTACTTC	.	.	TRBV7-8	TRBJ2-7
CSATTVDSNQPQHF	TGCAGTGCTACCACGGTAGATAGCAATCAGCCCCAGCATTTT	.	.	TRBV20-1	TRBJ1-5
CASSQDSGRRISNSPLHF	TGTGCCAGCAGCCAAGATTCGGGCAGACGAATTTCTAATTCACCCCTCCACTTT	.	few	TRBV4-2	TRBJ1-6
CASSVQVRTYNEQFF	TGTGCCAGCAGTGTCCAGGTGAGAACCTACAATGAGCAGTTCTTC	.	.	TRBV25-1	TRBJ2-1
CASSLNRGKYNEQFF	TGTGCCAGCAGCTTGAACAGGGGCAAGTACAATGAGCAGTTCTTC	TRBD1	many	TRBV7-2	TRBJ2-1
CASSQGRGRRTASPLHF	TGTGCCAGCAGCCAGGGGCGTGGCAGGAGGACGGCTTCACCCCTCCACTTT	.	.	TRBV7-9	TRBJ1-6
CASSLVGGAPINEQFF	TGTGCCAGCAGCTTGGTGGGGGGGGCGCCGATTAATGAGCAGTTCTTC	.	.	TRBV5-6	TRBJ2-1
CSARTGEYTEAFF	TGCAGTGCTCGAACAGGGGAGTACACTGAAGCTTTCTTT	TRBD1	.	TRBV20-1	TRBJ1-1
CSARDTTPQHF	TGCAGTGCTAGAGATACAACGCCCCAGCATTTT	.	few	TRBV20-1	TRBJ1-5
CASGPPNQETQYF	TGTGCCAGCGGACCACCCAACCAAGAGACCCAGTACTTC	.	.	TRBV7-2	TRBJ2-5
CASTVTGGMNTEAFF	TGCGCCAGCACGGTAACAGGCGGTATGAACACTGAAGCTTTCTTT	.	.	TRBV5-1	TRBJ1-1
CASSQDRGGWEQYF	TGCGCCAGCAGCCAAGATCGCGGGGGCTGGGAGCAGTACTTC	.	.	TRBV4-3	TRBJ2-5
CSARSTEAFF	TGCAGCGCCCGCAGCACTGAAGCTTTCTTT	.	.	TRBV29-1	TRBJ1-1
CASSWDTGGDQPQHF	TGTGCCAGCAGTTGGGACACGGGGGGCGATCAGCCCCAGCATTTT	.	few	TRBV12-3/TRBV12-4	TRBJ1-5
CASSNQDPNEQFF	TGTGCCAGCAGTAATCAGGACCCCAATGAGCAGTTCTTC	.	.	TRBV7-9	TRBJ2-1
CASRDWGGLGTQYF	TGTGCCAGCAGGGACTGGGGGGGCCTAGGTACGCAGTATTTT	.	.	TRBV12-3/TRBV12-4	TRBJ2-3
CASSYTSPTVNQPQHF	TGTGCCAGCAGTTACACCAGCCCGACAGTGAATCAGCCCCAGCATTTT	.	.	TRBV6-6	TRBJ1-5
CASSHGRSVNSPLHF	TGCGCCAGCAGCCACGGACGGTCGGTTAATTCACCCCTCCACTTT	.	few	TRBV4-1	TRBJ1-6
CASRDTGTGTYGYTF	TGTGCCAGCAGGGATACCGGGACAGGGACCTATGGCTACACCTTC	TRBD1	.	TRBV12-3/TRBV12-4	TRBJ1-2